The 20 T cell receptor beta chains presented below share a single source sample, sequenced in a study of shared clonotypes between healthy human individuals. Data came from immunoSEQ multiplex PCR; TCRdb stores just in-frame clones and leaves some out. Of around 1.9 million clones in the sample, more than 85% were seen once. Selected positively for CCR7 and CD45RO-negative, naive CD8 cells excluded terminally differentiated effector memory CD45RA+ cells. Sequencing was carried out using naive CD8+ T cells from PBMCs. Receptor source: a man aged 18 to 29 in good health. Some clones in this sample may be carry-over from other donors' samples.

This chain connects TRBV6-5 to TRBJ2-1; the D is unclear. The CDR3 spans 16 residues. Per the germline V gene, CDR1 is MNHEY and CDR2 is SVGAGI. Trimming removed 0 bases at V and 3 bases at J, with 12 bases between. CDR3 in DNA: TGTGCCAGCAGTTACTCTAACTACGGCAGCTACAATGAGCAGTTCTTC. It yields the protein CASSYSNYGSYNEQFF.

The chain's CDR3 is CASSSRTSGISADTQYF. For the CDR3, the DNA is TGTGCCAGCAGCTCCCGGACTAGCGGGATCTCCGCAGATACGCAGTATTTT. The V gene is TRBV13, the J gene TRBJ2-3; 12 nucleotides agree with TRBD2. CDR1 PRHDT and CDR2 FYEKMQ come from the germline V gene (reference sequence). V lost 4 bases to trimming and J lost 4 bases; unmatched junction nucleotides: 9. This CDR3 spans 17 amino acids.

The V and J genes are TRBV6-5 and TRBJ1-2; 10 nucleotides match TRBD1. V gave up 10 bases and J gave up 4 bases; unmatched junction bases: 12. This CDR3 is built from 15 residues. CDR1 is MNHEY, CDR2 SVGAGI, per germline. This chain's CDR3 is CATRKAGTGVYGYTF. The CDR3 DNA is TGTGCCACTAGAAAAGCCGGGACAGGGGTCTATGGCTACACCTTC.

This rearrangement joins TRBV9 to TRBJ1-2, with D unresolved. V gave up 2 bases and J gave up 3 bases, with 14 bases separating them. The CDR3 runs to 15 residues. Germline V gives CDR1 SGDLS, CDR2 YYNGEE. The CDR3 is CASSVRVSSDYGYTF. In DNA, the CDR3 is TGTGCCAGCAGCGTCAGAGTGAGTTCAGACTATGGCTACACCTTC.

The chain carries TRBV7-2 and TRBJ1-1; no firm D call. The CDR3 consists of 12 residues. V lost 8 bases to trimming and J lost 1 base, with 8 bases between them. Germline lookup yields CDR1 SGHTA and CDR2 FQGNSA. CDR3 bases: TGTGCCAGCCTCCCAGGGAACACTGAAGCTTTCTTT. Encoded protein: CASLPGNTEAFF. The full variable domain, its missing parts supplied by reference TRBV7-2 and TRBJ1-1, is GAGVSQSPSNKVTEKGKDVELRCDPISGHTALYWYRQSLGQGLEFLIYFQGNSAPDKSGLPSDRFSAERTGGSVSTLTIQRTQQEDSAVYLCASLPGNTEAFFGQGTRLTVV.

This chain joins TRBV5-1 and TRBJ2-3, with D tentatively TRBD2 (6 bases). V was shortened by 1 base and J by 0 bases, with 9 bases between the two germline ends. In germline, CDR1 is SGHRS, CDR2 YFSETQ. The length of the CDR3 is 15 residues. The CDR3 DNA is TGCGCCAGCAGCTTGCGGAGGGCCAGCACAGATACGCAGTATTTT. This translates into CASSLRRASTDTQYF.

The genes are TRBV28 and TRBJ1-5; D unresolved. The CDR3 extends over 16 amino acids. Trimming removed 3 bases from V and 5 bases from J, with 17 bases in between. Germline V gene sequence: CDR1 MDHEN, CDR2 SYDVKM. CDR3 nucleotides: TGTGCCAGCAGTTTCCCTGGCCTTGGGGTCGATCAGCCCCAGCATTTT. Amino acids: CASSFPGLGVDQPQHF.

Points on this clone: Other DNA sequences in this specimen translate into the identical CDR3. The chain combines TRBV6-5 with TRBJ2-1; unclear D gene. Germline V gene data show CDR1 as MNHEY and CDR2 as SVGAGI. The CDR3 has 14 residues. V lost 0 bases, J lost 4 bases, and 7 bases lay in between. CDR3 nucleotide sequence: TGTGCCAGCAGTTACTCGCCCGGGTACAATGAGCAGTTCTTC. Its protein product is CASSYSPGYNEQFF.

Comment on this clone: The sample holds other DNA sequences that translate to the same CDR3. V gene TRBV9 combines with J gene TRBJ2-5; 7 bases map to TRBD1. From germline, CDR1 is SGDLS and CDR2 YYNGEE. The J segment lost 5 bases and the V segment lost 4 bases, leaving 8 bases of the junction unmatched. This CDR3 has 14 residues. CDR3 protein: CASSTRTGGETQYF. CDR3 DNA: TGTGCCAGCAGCACCCGGACAGGCGGGGAGACCCAGTACTTC.

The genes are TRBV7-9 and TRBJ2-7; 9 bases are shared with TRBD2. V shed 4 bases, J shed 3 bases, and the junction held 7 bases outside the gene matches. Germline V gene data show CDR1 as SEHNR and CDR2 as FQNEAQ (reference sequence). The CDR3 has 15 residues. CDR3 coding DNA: TGTGCCAGCAGCTCCGGACTAGCGATTATCTACGAGCAGTACTTC. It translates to CASSSGLAIIYEQYF.

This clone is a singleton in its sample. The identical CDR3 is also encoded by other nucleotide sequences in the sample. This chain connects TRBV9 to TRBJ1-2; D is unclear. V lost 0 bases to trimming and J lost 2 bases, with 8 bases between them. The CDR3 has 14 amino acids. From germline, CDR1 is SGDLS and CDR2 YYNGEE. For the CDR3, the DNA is TGTGCCAGCAGCGTAGCTGGCAGAAACTATGGCTACACCTTC. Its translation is CASSVAGRNYGYTF. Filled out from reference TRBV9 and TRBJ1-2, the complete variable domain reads DSGVTQTPKHLITATGQRVTLRCSPRSGDLSVYWYQQSLDQGLQFLIQYYNGEERAKGNILERFSAQQFPDLHSELNLSSLELGDSALYFCASSVAGRNYGYTFGSGTRLTVV.

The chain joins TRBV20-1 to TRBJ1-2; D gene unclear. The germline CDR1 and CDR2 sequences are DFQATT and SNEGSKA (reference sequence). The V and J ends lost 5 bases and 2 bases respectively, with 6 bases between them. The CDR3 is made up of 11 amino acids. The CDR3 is CSARLNYGYTF. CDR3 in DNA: TGCAGTGCTCGGCTAAACTATGGCTACACCTTC.

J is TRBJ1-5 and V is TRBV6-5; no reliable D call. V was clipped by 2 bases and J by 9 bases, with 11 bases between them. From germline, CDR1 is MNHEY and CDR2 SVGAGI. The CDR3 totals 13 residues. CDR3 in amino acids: CASSYRGLSPQHF. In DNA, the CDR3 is TGTGCCAGCAGTTACCGAGGGCTTTCGCCCCAGCATTTT.

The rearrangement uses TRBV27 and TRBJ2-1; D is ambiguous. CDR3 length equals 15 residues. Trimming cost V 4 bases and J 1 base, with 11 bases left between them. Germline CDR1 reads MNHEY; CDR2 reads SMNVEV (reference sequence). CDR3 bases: TGTGCCAGCAGTTCCCCTTCCTGGTCCTACAATGAGCAGTTCTTC. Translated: CASSSPSWSYNEQFF.

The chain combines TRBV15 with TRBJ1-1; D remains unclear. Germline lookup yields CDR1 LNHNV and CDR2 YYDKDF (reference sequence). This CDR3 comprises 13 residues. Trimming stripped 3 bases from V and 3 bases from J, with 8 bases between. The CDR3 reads CATSRVKDTEAFF. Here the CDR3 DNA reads TGTGCCACCAGCAGGGTTAAGGACACTGAAGCTTTCTTT.

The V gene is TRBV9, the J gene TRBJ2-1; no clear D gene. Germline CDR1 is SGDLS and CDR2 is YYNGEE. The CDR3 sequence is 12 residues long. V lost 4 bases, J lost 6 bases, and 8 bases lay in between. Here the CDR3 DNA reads TGTGCCAGCAGCCTAGTCCCCAATGAGCAGTTCTTC. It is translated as CASSLVPNEQFF.

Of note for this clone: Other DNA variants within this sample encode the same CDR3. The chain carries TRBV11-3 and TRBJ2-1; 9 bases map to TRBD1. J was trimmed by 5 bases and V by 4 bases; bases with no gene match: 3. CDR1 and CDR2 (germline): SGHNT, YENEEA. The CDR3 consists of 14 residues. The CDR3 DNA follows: TGTGCCAGCAGCTCAAGGACAGGGGACAATGAGCAGTTCTTC. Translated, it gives CASSSRTGDNEQFF.

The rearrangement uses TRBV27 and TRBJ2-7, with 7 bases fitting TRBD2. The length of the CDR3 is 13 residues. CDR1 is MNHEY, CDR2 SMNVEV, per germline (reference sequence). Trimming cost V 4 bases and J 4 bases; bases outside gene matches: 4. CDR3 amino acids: CASSSVGGYEQYF. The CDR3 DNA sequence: TGTGCCAGCAGTTCCGTGGGGGGGTACGAGCAGTACTTC.

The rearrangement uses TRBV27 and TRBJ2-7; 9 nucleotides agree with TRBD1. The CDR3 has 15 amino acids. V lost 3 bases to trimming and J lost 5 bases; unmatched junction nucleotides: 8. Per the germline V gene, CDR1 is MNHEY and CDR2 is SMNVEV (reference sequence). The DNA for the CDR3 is TGTGCCAGCAGTTTTACGCCGACAGGGGGGAACGAGCAGTACTTC. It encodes CASSFTPTGGNEQYF.

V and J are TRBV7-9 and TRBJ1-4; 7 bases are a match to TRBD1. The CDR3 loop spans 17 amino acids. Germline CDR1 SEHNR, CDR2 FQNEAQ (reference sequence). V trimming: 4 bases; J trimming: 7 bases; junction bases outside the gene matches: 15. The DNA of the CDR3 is TGTGCCAGCAGCTCACCTGAAGCCGGGACAGTGATTGAAAAACTGTTTTTT. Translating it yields CASSSPEAGTVIEKLFF.